A single sample gave rise to the 20 T cell receptor beta chains below, sequenced in a study of shared clonotypes between healthy human individuals. The assay was immunoSEQ multiplex PCR, and TCRdb's table has in-frame clones only and misses some. The sample shows 1.5 million to 2.5 million clones, around 96% of them seen only once. Naive CD8 cells were CD45RO-negative, positively selected for CCR7, excluding terminally differentiated effector memory CD45RA+ cells. The sequencing input was naive CD8+ T cells sorted from blood. These receptor sequences come from a man between 18 and 35 years old in good health.

Concerning this clone: Different DNA sequences within this sample yield the same CDR3. The chain employs TRBV4-1 and TRBJ2-7, with TRBD2 identical over 9 bases. Germline assignment: CDR1 MGHRA and CDR2 YSYEKL. This CDR3 has 15 residues. Germline trimming cut 1 base from V and 3 bases from J; bases unmatched to any gene: 4. The CDR3 is CASSQVLAGFYEQYF. CDR3 DNA: TGCGCCAGCAGCCAAGTTCTAGCGGGGTTCTACGAGCAGTACTTC.

The rearrangement joins TRBV30 to TRBJ2-7; the D gene could be TRBD1 or TRBD2 (5 bases each). CDR3 length: 14 amino acids. CDR1 is GTSNPN and CDR2 is SVGIG in the germline V gene (reference sequence). Trimming took 1 base from V and 3 from J, leaving 13 bases between them. As DNA, the CDR3 is TGTGCCTGGAGTGATGAGGGGTTGGGCTACGAGCAGTACTTC. This codes for CAWSDEGLGYEQYF. Variable domain in full (rest from reference TRBV30 and TRBJ2-7): SQTIHQWPATLVQPVGSPLSLECTVEGTSNPNLYWYRQAAGRGLQLLFYSVGIGQISSEVPQNLSASRPQDRQFILSSKKLLLSDSGFYLCAWSDEGLGYEQYFGPGTRLTVT.

The CDR3 sequence: CAWSEGVGDTEAFF. As DNA, the CDR3 is TGTGCCTGGAGTGAAGGGGTGGGGGACACTGAAGCTTTCTTT. V is TRBV30 and J is TRBJ1-1, with D possibly TRBD1 on 5 matching bases. The CDR3 has 14 residues. V lost 1 base to trimming and J lost 3 bases, with 12 bases between them. The germline gives CDR1 GTSNPN, CDR2 SVGIG (reference sequence). Using reference TRBV30 and TRBJ1-1 for the parts outside the CDR3, the full variable domain is SQTIHQWPATLVQPVGSPLSLECTVEGTSNPNLYWYRQAAGRGLQLLFYSVGIGQISSEVPQNLSASRPQDRQFILSSKKLLLSDSGFYLCAWSEGVGDTEAFFGQGTRLTVV.

This chain uses TRBV7-9 with TRBJ1-1; TRBD1 is a possible D gene (5 bases). The CDR3 covers 13 residues. Deletions cut 3 bases from V and 7 bases from J, with 12 bases between. The germline CDR1 and CDR2 sequences are SEHNR and FQNEAQ (reference sequence). The CDR3, as DNA: TGTGCCAGCAGCTTCTACCGGGGGAGTGAAGCTTTCTTT. Residues: CASSFYRGSEAFF.

The rearrangement links TRBV10-1 to TRBJ2-7; 7 positions match TRBD2. In germline, CDR1 is WNHNN, CDR2 SYGVQD (reference sequence). The CDR3 consists of 14 residues. V gave up 3 bases and J gave up 7 bases; unmatched junction bases: 9. CDR3 in amino acids: CASSDGGGPGEQYF. CDR3 in DNA: TGCGCCAGCAGTGATGGGGGAGGGCCGGGGGAGCAGTACTTC.

V gene TRBV11-3 combines with J gene TRBJ2-3, with no clear D. The length of the CDR3 is 13 residues. The V end lost 2 bases, the J end lost 4 bases, and 7 bases lay between the germline ends. Germline assignment: CDR1 SGHNT and CDR2 YENEEA. CDR3 coding DNA: TGTGCCAGCAGCTTATGGGCTGCAGATACGCAGTATTTT. It translates to CASSLWAADTQYF.

The chain is built from TRBV5-4 and TRBJ2-7; TRBD2 agrees at 7 bases. The germline gives CDR1 SGHNT, CDR2 YYREEE (reference sequence). This CDR3 is built from 13 residues. The ends lost 3 bases at V and 2 bases at J; junction bases unmatched: 2. CDR3 region: CASSWGGPYEQYF. CDR3 DNA sequence: TGTGCCAGCAGCTGGGGGGGTCCCTACGAGCAGTACTTC. Variable domain in full (rest from reference TRBV5-4 and TRBJ2-7): ETGVTQSPTHLIKTRGQQVTLRCSSQSGHNTVSWYQQALGQGPQFIFQYYREEENGRGNFPPRFSGLQFPNYSSELNVNALELDDSALYLCASSWGGPYEQYFGPGTRLTVT.

The chain combines TRBV29-1 with TRBJ1-2; 11 bases align to TRBD1. Germline V CDR1 and CDR2: SQVTM, ANQGSEA. The junction had 6 bases not matched to a gene; V was cut back by 3 bases and J by 0 bases. This CDR3 region has 16 residues. The DNA of the CDR3 is TGCAGCGTTGAGACCTGGGACAGGGGGTCTAACTATGGCTACACCTTC. Translated, it gives CSVETWDRGSNYGYTF.

The chain carries TRBV19 and TRBJ1-1; 7 bases fit TRBD1. Germline CDR1 is LNHDA and CDR2 is SQIVND (reference sequence). Unmatched junction bases numbered 7, after V lost 8 bases and J lost 1 base. This CDR3 comprises 14 residues. CDR3 DNA: TGTGCCAGTCAATCTCGGACAGGGAACACTGAAGCTTTCTTT. Amino acid sequence: CASQSRTGNTEAFF. The full variable domain, completed using reference TRBV19 and TRBJ1-1, is DGGITQSPKYLFRKEGQNVTLSCEQNLNHDAMYWYRQDPGQGLRLIYYSQIVNDFQKGDIAEGYSVSREKKESFPLTVTSAQKNPTAFYLCASQSRTGNTEAFFGQGTRLTVV.

V gene TRBV5-6 combines with J gene TRBJ2-5; 7 nucleotides line up with TRBD1. Unmatched junction bases numbered 7, after V lost 4 bases and J lost 1 base. Germline values: CDR1 SGHDT, CDR2 YYEEEE. This CDR3 has 15 amino acids. The CDR3 sequence: CASSHWTGGQETQYF. For the CDR3, the DNA is TGTGCCAGCAGCCATTGGACAGGAGGCCAAGAGACCCAGTACTTC. Drawing the rest from reference TRBV5-6 and TRBJ2-5, the complete variable domain is DAGVTQSPTHLIKTRGQQVTLRCSPKSGHDTVSWYQQALGQGPQFIFQYYEEEERQRGNFPDRFSGHQFPNYSSELNVNALLLGDSALYLCASSHWTGGQETQYFGPGTRLLVL.

As DNA, the CDR3 is TGTGCCAGCAGCTTGGGGGTGGGAGCGGATGAGCAGTTCTTC. Its translation: CASSLGVGADEQFF. The chain carries TRBV5-6 and TRBJ2-1; tentatively, D is TRBD2 (5 bases). CDR3 length equals 14 residues. CDR1 and CDR2 (germline): SGHDT, YYEEEE. Trimming took 0 bases from V and 8 from J, leaving 12 bases between them.

This clone was seen only once. The V and J genes are TRBV5-4 and TRBJ2-3, with TRBD1 matching 7 bases. V was pared by 4 bases and J by 1 base, with 9 bases of the junction left unmatched. Per the germline V gene, CDR1 is SGHNT and CDR2 is YYREEE (reference sequence). The CDR3 spans 16 residues. CDR3 sequence (DNA): TGTGCCAGCAGCGGAACAGGGGAAGACGGCACAGATACGCAGTATTTT. It codes for CASSGTGEDGTDTQYF. The full variable domain, in which reference TRBV5-4 and TRBJ2-3 provide the parts outside the CDR3, is ETGVTQSPTHLIKTRGQQVTLRCSSQSGHNTVSWYQQALGQGPQFIFQYYREEENGRGNFPPRFSGLQFPNYSSELNVNALELDDSALYLCASSGTGEDGTDTQYFGPGTRLTVL.

The V and J genes are TRBV6-5 and TRBJ2-5; D gene uncertain. The J call could be wrong; TRBJ2-7 is a better fit for the DNA end. The CDR3 runs to 13 residues. Germline CDR1 and CDR2: MNHEY and SVGAGI. The CDR3 reads CASSNGPLDEQYF. The CDR3 nucleotides read TGTGCCAGCAGTAACGGACCGCTAGACGAGCAGTACTTC.

The chain uses TRBV7-3 and TRBJ2-7; 8 bases are a match to TRBD1. The CDR3 is made up of 13 amino acids. V dropped 5 bases and J dropped 6; count of bases not matched to a gene: 6. The germline gives CDR1 SGHTA, CDR2 FQGTGA. The DNA for the CDR3 is TGTGCCAGCAGCCCCCCAGGGGGCAGCGAGCAGTACTTC. This gives the protein CASSPPGGSEQYF.

In regard to this clone: The sample holds other DNA sequences that translate to the same CDR3. The chain recombines TRBV7-6 with TRBJ2-1; D gene unclear. Germline CDR1 SGHVS, CDR2 FNYEAQ. The V and J ends lost 6 bases and 4 bases respectively, with 10 bases between them. This CDR3 comprises 13 residues. The CDR3, as DNA: TGTGCCAGCAGTTTAAGTTCTTACAATGAGCAGTTCTTC. As protein: CASSLSSYNEQFF.

The V and J genes are TRBV5-6 and TRBJ2-2, with D hard to call. Trimming removed 0 bases at V and 4 bases at J, with 7 bases between. Germline V lookup: CDR1 SGHDT, CDR2 YYEEEE. The CDR3 loop spans 14 amino acids. The CDR3 region has the DNA TGTGCCAGCAGCTTGGCGCGCGGCACCGGGGAGCTGTTTTTT. Its translation: CASSLARGTGELFF.

J is TRBJ2-5 and V is TRBV10-3; 8 nucleotides match TRBD1. With 3 bases clipped from V and 1 base from J, the junction kept 7 bases outside the gene matches. CDR1 and CDR2 from the germline V gene are ENHRY and SYGVKD. This CDR3 comprises 16 residues. The CDR3 DNA reads TGTGCCATCAGTGAAACCGGGACAGGTCCCCAAGAGACCCAGTACTTC. The encoded protein is CAISETGTGPQETQYF.

V usage is TRBV29-1 and J usage is TRBJ2-1; TRBD1 matches 8 bases. Germline loops: CDR1 SQVTM, CDR2 ANQGSEA. Trimming removed 1 base from V and 10 bases from J; junction bases left unmatched: 6. The CDR3 has 13 residues. CDR3 bases: TGCAGCGTTGAAGGCGGGACAGGATGGGAGCAGTTCTTC. Protein sequence: CSVEGGTGWEQFF.

The V gene is TRBV7-9, the J gene TRBJ1-2; no clear D gene. Trimming shortened V by 0 bases and J by 4 bases, and 18 bases separated the two germline ends. Germline CDR1 and CDR2: SEHNR and FQNEAQ (reference sequence). CDR3 size: 17 residues. CDR3: CASSLAGSGRITYGYTF. The CDR3 DNA is TGTGCCAGCAGCTTAGCGGGGTCGGGCAGGATAACCTATGGCTACACCTTC.

On this clone: The same CDR3 is also encoded by other DNA sequences in this sample. The rearrangement joins TRBV11-2 to TRBJ2-7; D is unclear. Germline V gene lookup returns CDR1 SGHAT and CDR2 FQNNGV. Trimming removed 1 base from V and 4 bases from J, with 5 bases in between. The CDR3 covers 12 residues. The CDR3: CASSLVGYEQYF. The CDR3 DNA reads TGTGCCAGCAGCTTAGTTGGTTACGAGCAGTACTTC.